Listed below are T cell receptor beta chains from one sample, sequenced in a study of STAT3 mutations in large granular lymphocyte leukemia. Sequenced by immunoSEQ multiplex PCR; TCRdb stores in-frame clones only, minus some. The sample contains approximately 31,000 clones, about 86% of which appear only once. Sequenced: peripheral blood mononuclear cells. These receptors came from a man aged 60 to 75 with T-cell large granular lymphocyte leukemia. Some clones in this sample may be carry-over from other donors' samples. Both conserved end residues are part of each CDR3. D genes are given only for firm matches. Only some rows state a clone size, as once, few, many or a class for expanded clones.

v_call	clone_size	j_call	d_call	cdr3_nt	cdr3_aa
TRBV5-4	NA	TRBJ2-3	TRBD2	TGTGCCAGCAGCCCGAAATTAGCGGGAGGTACCGATACGCAGTATTTT	CASSPKLAGGTDTQYF
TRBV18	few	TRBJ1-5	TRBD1	TGTGCCAGCTCACCAGACAGGGGATCCTATCAGCCCCAGCATTTT	CASSPDRGSYQPQHF
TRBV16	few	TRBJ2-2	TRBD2	TGTGCCAGCAGCCAATCCAGGACGGGGGGTACTAACACCGGGGAGCTGTTTTTT	CASSQSRTGGTNTGELFF
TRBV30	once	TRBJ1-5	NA	TGTGCCTGGAGTGTTGGCGGGAATAGCAATCAGCCCCAGCATTTT	CAWSVGGNSNQPQHF
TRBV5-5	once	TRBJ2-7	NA	TGTGCCAGCAGCTTCACCTACGAGCAGTACTTC	CASSFTYEQYF
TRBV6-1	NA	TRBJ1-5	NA	TGTGCCAGCGAATCGGACGTCAATCAGCCCCAGCATTTT	CASESDVNQPQHF
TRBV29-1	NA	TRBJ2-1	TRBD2	TGCAGCTTCCTTAGCGGGAGGGCCCTCGGCTACAATGAGCAGTTCTTC	CSFLSGRALGYNEQFF
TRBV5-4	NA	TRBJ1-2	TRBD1	TGTGCCAGCAGCGGCGGACAGGGGGGAAACTATGGCTACACCTTC	CASSGGQGGNYGYTF
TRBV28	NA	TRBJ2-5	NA	TGTGCCAGCAGTAAGACAATCCAAGAGACCCAGTACTTC	CASSKTIQETQYF
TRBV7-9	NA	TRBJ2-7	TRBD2	TGTGCCAGCAGCTTCTGGACTAGCGGCATAGACTACGAGCAGTACTTC	CASSFWTSGIDYEQYF
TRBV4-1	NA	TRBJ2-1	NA	TGCGCCAGCAGCCTCGCCGGGACCTACAGTGAGCAGTTCTTC	CASSLAGTYSEQFF
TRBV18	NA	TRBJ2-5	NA	TGTGCCAGCTCACCCCCAGGCGTGGAGACCCAGTACTTC	CASSPPGVETQYF
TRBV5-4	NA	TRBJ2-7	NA	TGTGCCAGCAGCTTCTACGGGACTGGGTCCTACGAGCAGTACTTC	CASSFYGTGSYEQYF
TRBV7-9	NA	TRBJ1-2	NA	TGTGCCAGCAGCTTGAGGGGGGGCTACACCTTC	CASSLRGGYTF
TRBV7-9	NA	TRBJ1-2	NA	TGTGCCAGCAGCTTAGCCTTTGAGGCTGGCTACACCTTC	CASSLAFEAGYTF
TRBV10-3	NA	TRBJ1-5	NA	TGTGCCATCAGCTCCTCGGGACCAAGCAATCAGCCCCAGCATTTT	CAISSSGPSNQPQHF
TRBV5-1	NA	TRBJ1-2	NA	TGCGCCAGCAGCTTGGGGATGACGGATGGCTACACCTTC	CASSLGMTDGYTF
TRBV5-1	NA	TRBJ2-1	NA	TGCGCCAGCAGCTTGGGGGGCGGGCCGTACAATGAGCAGTTCTTC	CASSLGGGPYNEQFF
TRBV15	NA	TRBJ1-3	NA	TGTGCCACCAGCAGAGATCGACAGGCACTGGACACCATATATTTT	CATSRDRQALDTIYF
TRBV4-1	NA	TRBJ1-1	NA	TGCGCCAGCAGCCAAGAAGAGAACAGACCGAACACTGAAGCTTTCTTT	CASSQEENRPNTEAFF
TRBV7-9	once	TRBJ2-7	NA	TGTGCCAGCAGCTTAGGCGGCGGACCCCCTTACGAGCAGTACTTC	CASSLGGGPPYEQYF
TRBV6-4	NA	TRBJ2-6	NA	TGTGCCAGCAGCCAACTCTCTGGGGCCAACGTCCTGACTTTC	CASSQLSGANVLTF
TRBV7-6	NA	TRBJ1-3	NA	TGTGCCAGCGGCCGAGGGCCCGGCTCTGGAAACACCATATATTTT	CASGRGPGSGNTIYF
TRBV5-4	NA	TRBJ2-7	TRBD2	TGTGCCAGCAGACGGGACTATTCCTACGAGCAGTACTTC	CASRRDYSYEQYF
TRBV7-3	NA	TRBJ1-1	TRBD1	TGTGCCAGCAGCCCACAGGGGGCGCCCACTGAAGCTTTCTTT	CASSPQGAPTEAFF
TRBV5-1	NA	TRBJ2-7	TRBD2	TGCGCCAGCAGCTTGAGACTAGCGGGAGGGAGCTCCTACGAGCAGTACTTC	CASSLRLAGGSSYEQYF
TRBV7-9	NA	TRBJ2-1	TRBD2	TGTGCCAGCAGCGTCGGGACTAGCGGCCCTTCGGAGCAGTTCTTC	CASSVGTSGPSEQFF
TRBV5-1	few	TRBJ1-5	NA	TGCGCCAGCAGCCCATCGGGGGGGAATCAGCCCCAGCATTTT	CASSPSGGNQPQHF
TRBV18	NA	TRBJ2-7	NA	TGTGCCAGCTCACCCCCCGCCCTGAGTGGTTCCTACGAGCAGTACTTC	CASSPPALSGSYEQYF
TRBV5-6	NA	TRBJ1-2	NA	TGTGCCAGCAGCTTGATTGACACCGTCTATGGCTACACCTTC	CASSLIDTVYGYTF
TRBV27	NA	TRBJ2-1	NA	TGTGCCAGCAGTTTAGGAGCGGGCCCTTCCTACAATGAGCAGTTCTTC	CASSLGAGPSYNEQFF
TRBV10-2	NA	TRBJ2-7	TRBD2	TGCGCCAGCAGGACTAGCGGCAAAGAGGAGCAGTACTTC	CASRTSGKEEQYF
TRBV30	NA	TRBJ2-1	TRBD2	TGTGCCTGGGCCGGACTAGCGGGAGGGGGGCAGTTCTTC	CAWAGLAGGGQFF